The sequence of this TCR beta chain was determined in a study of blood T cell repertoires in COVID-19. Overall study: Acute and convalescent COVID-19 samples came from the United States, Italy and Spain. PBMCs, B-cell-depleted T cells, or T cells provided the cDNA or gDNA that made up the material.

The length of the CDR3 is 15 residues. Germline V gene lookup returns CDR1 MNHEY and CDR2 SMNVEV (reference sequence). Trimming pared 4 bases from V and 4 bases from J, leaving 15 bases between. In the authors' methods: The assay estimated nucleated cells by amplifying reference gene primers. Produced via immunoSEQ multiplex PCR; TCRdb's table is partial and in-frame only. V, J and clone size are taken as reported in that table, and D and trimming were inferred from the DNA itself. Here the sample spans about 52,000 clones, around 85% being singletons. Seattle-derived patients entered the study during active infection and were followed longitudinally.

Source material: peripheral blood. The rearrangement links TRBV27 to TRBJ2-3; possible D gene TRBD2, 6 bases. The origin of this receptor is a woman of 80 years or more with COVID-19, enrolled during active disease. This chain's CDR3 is CASSSSGSKADTQYF. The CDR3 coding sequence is TGTGCCAGCAGTTCTTCCGGGAGTAAAGCAGATACGCAGTATTTT.